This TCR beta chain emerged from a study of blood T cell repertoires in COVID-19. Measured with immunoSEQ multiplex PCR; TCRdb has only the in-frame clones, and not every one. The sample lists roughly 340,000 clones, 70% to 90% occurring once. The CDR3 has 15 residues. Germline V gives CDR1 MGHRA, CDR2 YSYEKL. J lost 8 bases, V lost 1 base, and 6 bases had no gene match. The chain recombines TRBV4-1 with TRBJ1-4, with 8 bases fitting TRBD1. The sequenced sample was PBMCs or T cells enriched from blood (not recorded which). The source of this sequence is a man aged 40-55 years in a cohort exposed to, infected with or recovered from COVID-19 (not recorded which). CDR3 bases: TGCGCCAGCAGCCAAGTCGCAGGGGGCTGGGAAAAACTGTTTTTT. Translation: CASSQVAGGWEKLFF.